The clone carrying this T cell receptor beta chain was picked up a small number of times. The data originate from a study of blood T cell repertoires in COVID-19. About the study: Spain, Italy and the United States supplied samples that represented acute and convalescent COVID-19.

From germline, CDR1 is WSHSY and CDR2 SAAADI. There are 17 residues in the CDR3. The ends lost 6 bases at V and 0 bases at J; junction bases unmatched: 10. This table comes from immunoSEQ multiplex PCR, and its TCRdb copy is limited to in-frame clones, with some not included. The repertoire holds about 180,000 clones, with 78% as singletons. The sample was PBMCs or T cells enriched from blood (not recorded which). The receptor was isolated from a woman between 50 and 59 years old who had recovered from COVID-19. V and J are TRBV10-2 and TRBJ2-3; 9 bases are shared with TRBD2. The CDR3 sequence is CASREIAGAGSTDTQYF. Written as DNA, the CDR3 is TGCGCCAGCAGAGAAATAGCGGGAGCGGGGAGCACAGATACGCAGTATTTT.